The clone carrying this T cell receptor (beta chain) was observed a single time. The antigen is not known. Germline CDR1 KGHSH, CDR2 LQKENI. CDR3 length equals 15 residues. V lost 1 base, J lost 4 bases, and 10 bases lay in between. Profiled with immunoSEQ multiplex PCR; TCRdb holds only in-frame clones, not every one. The repertoire holds some 30,000 clones, with roughly 80% as singletons. The record originates from a study of vaccination effects on CD4 cells after COVID-19. Antigen-specific CD4+ T cells were first expanded with viral peptide pools by the ViraFEST assay and only then sequenced. The authors isolated CD4+ T cells after around 10 days of culture. Every participant took two doses of the BNT162b2 or mRNA-1273 vaccine.

The chain carries TRBV18 and TRBJ1-4; D not resolved. This receptor was taken from a human donor who received a COVID-19 vaccine. Some clones in this sample may be carry-over from other donors' samples. The sequenced sample was CD4+ T cells from PBMCs cultured with SARS-CoV-2 spike peptides, obtained after COVID-19 vaccination. DNA of the CDR3: TGTGCCAGCTCACCACACGAGGGCGTTAATGAAAAACTGTTTTTT. It specifies CASSPHEGVNEKLFF.